One and the same sample provided the 21 T cell receptor beta chains below, sequenced in a study of blood T cell repertoires in COVID-19. Some clones are missing from TCRdb's copy, which holds only in-frame ones; the method was immunoSEQ multiplex PCR. The table lists around 230,000 clones, roughly 84% of them singletons. Sequenced input: peripheral blood. These TCRs come from a man between 35 and 55 years old who had recovered from COVID-19.

In its sample, this clone was seen a few times. V gene TRBV2 combines with J gene TRBJ1-5, with D uncertain. The CDR3 spans 13 residues. Trimming cost V 3 bases and J 4 bases, with 7 bases left between them. The germline V gene has CDR1 SNHLY and CDR2 FYNNEI. In DNA form, the CDR3 reads TGTGCCAGCAGTGAGGTAGAGAATCAGCCCCAGCATTTT. Encoded protein: CASSEVENQPQHF.

The chain couples TRBV5-1 to TRBJ1-1; 9 nucleotides match TRBD1. This CDR3 contains 16 residues. Germline trimming cut 4 bases from V and 1 base from J; bases unmatched to any gene: 8. Germline-derived CDR1 and CDR2 are SGHRS and YFSETQ. CDR3 in DNA: TGCGCCAGCAGCGGGGACAGGGCAAGACAGAACACTGAAGCTTTCTTT. It yields the protein CASSGDRARQNTEAFF.

The chain links TRBV7-2 to TRBJ1-3; D may be TRBD1 (5 bases). The CDR3 is 13 residues long. CDR1 is SGHTA, CDR2 FQGNSA, per germline. Trimming removed 7 bases from V and 7 bases from J, with 14 bases in between. For the CDR3, the DNA is TGTGCCAGCACCGGGACGGGAGGGAACACCATATATTTT. Its protein product is CASTGTGGNTIYF.

Of note for this clone: Other DNA sequences within the sample encode an identical CDR3. The V call is TRBV30, the J call TRBJ2-7; D unclear. CDR3 length equals 13 residues. Germline V gene lookup returns CDR1 GTSNPN and CDR2 SVGIG (reference sequence). V lost 0 bases and J lost 0, with 6 bases in between. The CDR3 loop reads CAWSVGSSYEQYF. The CDR3 bases are TGTGCCTGGAGTGTTGGTAGCTCCTACGAGCAGTACTTC.

This clone was seen only once. The rearrangement uses TRBV19 and TRBJ2-7, with D maybe TRBD1 (5 bases). Trimming took 0 bases from V and 6 from J, leaving 21 bases between them. There are 17 residues in the CDR3. Germline V gene lookup returns CDR1 LNHDA and CDR2 SQIVND (reference sequence). CDR3 sequence (DNA): TGTGCCAGTAGTATAGATTTTGGGGCAACACCTCCTAGCGAGCAGTACTTC. It encodes CASSIDFGATPPSEQYF.

This clone was picked up a small number of times. The V and J genes are TRBV2 and TRBJ2-1; 9 bases line up with TRBD2. Losses at the gene ends were 5 bases for V and 9 bases for J; bases not matched to a gene: 14. The V gene's germline CDR1 is SNHLY and CDR2 FYNNEI. The CDR3 has 16 amino acids. The CDR3 region is CASSYSGGQLGSEQFF. The DNA for the CDR3 is TGTGCCAGCAGTTATAGCGGGGGCCAGCTAGGGTCTGAGCAGTTCTTC.

The V call is TRBV6-5, the J call TRBJ2-7, with 7 bases that match TRBD2. The CDR3 length is 15 residues. The V gene end was trimmed by 0 bases and the J gene end by 1 base; junction bases not matched to a gene: 3. The germline V gene has CDR1 MNHEY and CDR2 SVGAGI. CDR3 sequence (DNA): TGTGCCAGCAGTTACTCACGGGGGGATTCCTACGAGCAGTACTTC. Its translation is CASSYSRGDSYEQYF.

The chain combines TRBV7-2 with TRBJ1-5; weak D call: TRBD1 (6 bases). This CDR3 is 14 amino acids long. Germline V lookup: CDR1 SGHTA, CDR2 FQGNSA. The V end was cut by 5 bases, the J end by 4 bases, with 12 bases between. Here the CDR3 reads CASSPGQQNQPQHF. For the CDR3, the DNA is TGTGCCAGCAGCCCCGGACAGCAGAATCAGCCCCAGCATTTT.

The table lists this clone with a count of one. This chain uses TRBV5-1 with TRBJ1-1; D ambiguous. Germline loops: CDR1 SGHRS, CDR2 YFSETQ. CDR3 length equals 13 residues. Trimming removed 4 bases at V and 4 bases at J, with 11 bases between. CDR3 in DNA: TGCGCCAGCAGCCCGATGGAGGGCACTGAAGCTTTCTTT. Translated: CASSPMEGTEAFF.

The J gene is TRBJ1-2, the V gene TRBV4-3; no firm D call. V shed 0 bases and J shed 5 bases, with 16 bases lying between them. This CDR3 is built from 16 residues. Looked up from germline, CDR1 is LGHNA and CDR2 is YSLEER. Here the CDR3 DNA reads TGCGCCAGCAGCCAAGATTCGGTTGGAGGCATATATGGCTACACCTTC. This codes for CASSQDSVGGIYGYTF.

The chain couples TRBV11-3 to TRBJ2-7; a weak D match, TRBD1 (5 bases). Trimming left V 9 bases short and J 3 bases short, with 15 bases between. Germline loops: CDR1 SGHNT, CDR2 YENEEA. CDR3 length equals 13 residues. The CDR3 here is CARGHRVIYEQYF. For the CDR3, the DNA is TGTGCCAGGGGGCACCGGGTCATCTACGAGCAGTACTTC.

V usage is TRBV7-9 and J usage is TRBJ2-7, with a possible D match to TRBD2 (5 bases). The CDR3 contains 16 residues. Germline CDR1 is SEHNR and CDR2 is FQNEAQ (reference sequence). Deletions cut 5 bases from V and 2 bases from J, with 19 bases between. CDR3 nucleotide sequence: TGTGCCAGCAGCCCCCGGGCGGGCGAGGAAGCCTACGAGCAGTACTTC. The encoded protein is CASSPRAGEEAYEQYF.

This clone appeared a single time. The chain couples TRBV9 to TRBJ1-2; unclear D gene. This CDR3 comprises 13 residues. Trimming shortened V by 0 bases and J by 2 bases, and 5 bases separated the two germline ends. The germline V gene has CDR1 SGDLS and CDR2 YYNGEE. CDR3 bases: TGTGCCAGCAGCGTAGACCAGAACTATGGCTACACCTTC. Translated: CASSVDQNYGYTF.

The rearrangement uses TRBV18 and TRBJ1-6; no definite D call. V shed 2 bases and J shed 9 bases, with 11 bases lying between them. The CDR3 covers 14 residues. Per germline, CDR1 KGHSH and CDR2 LQKENI. The CDR3 reads CASSPVQSSSPLHF. CDR3 coding DNA: TGTGCCAGCTCACCAGTACAGAGCTCTTCACCCCTCCACTTT. The entire variable domain, with the rest obtained from reference TRBV18 and TRBJ1-6, is as follows: NAGVMQNPRHLVRRRGQEARLRCSPMKGHSHVYWYRQLPEEGLKFMVYLQKENIIDESGMPKERFSAEFPKEGPSILRIQQVVRGDSAAYFCASSPVQSSSPLHFGNGTRLTVT.

This rearrangement joins TRBV7-2 to TRBJ2-3, with D tentatively TRBD1 (6 bases). The CDR3 runs to 15 residues. Germline values: CDR1 SGHTA, CDR2 FQGNSA. V lost 5 bases, J lost 1 base, and 13 bases lay in between. CDR3 loop: CASSGNRVGTDTQYF. CDR3 coding DNA: TGTGCCAGCAGCGGAAACAGGGTTGGCACAGATACGCAGTATTTT.

The chain combines TRBV7-2 with TRBJ2-3; possible D gene TRBD2, 5 bases. The CDR3 extends over 13 amino acids. CDR1 and CDR2 from the germline V gene are SGHTA and FQGNSA. Trimming removed 1 base at V and 9 bases at J, with 11 bases between. CDR3 DNA: TGTGCCAGCAGCTTAGTAGGGAGTGGGACGCAGTATTTT. Translated: CASSLVGSGTQYF. The full variable domain, completed using reference TRBV7-2 and TRBJ2-3, is GAGVSQSPSNKVTEKGKDVELRCDPISGHTALYWYRQSLGQGLEFLIYFQGNSAPDKSGLPSDRFSAERTGGSVSTLTIQRTQQEDSAVYLCASSLVGSGTQYFGPGTRLTVL.

The chain couples TRBV2 to TRBJ1-5; D is possibly TRBD1 (6 bases). Germline V lookup: CDR1 SNHLY, CDR2 FYNNEI. CDR3 size: 15 residues. The V and J ends lost 4 bases and 3 bases respectively, with 13 bases between them. CDR3 nucleotide sequence: TGTGCCAGCAGTGCGCAGGGGTCCCTCAATCAGCCCCAGCATTTT. Its translation: CASSAQGSLNQPQHF.

The rearrangement joins TRBV28 to TRBJ2-3; 8 bases match TRBD1. Trimming cost V 7 bases and J 4 bases; bases outside gene matches: 13. There are 16 residues in the CDR3. Germline V lookup: CDR1 MDHEN, CDR2 SYDVKM. CDR3 nucleotide sequence: TGTGCCAGCATCACCTCGGGCAGGGGGCGCGCAGATACGCAGTATTTT. Protein product: CASITSGRGRADTQYF. The full variable domain, completed using reference TRBV28 and TRBJ2-3, is DVKVTQSSRYLVKRTGEKVFLECVQDMDHENMFWYRQDPGLGLRLIYFSYDVKMKEKGDIPEGYSVSREKKERFSLILESASTNQTSMYLCASITSGRGRADTQYFGPGTRLTVL.

V gene TRBV5-6 combines with J gene TRBJ1-1, with 9 bases that match TRBD1. Germline-derived CDR1 and CDR2 are SGHDT and YYEEEE. This CDR3 has 12 amino acids. V gave up 5 bases and J gave up 14 bases; unmatched junction bases: 10. CDR3 DNA sequence: TGTGCCAGCAGTTTTACAGGGGGCTCCATCTTCTTT. Translation gives CASSFTGGSIFF.

The chain combines TRBV5-5 with TRBJ1-5; TRBD1 agrees at 7 bases. CDR3 size: 17 residues. The junction had 13 bases not matched to a gene; V was cut back by 4 bases and J by 3 bases. Germline lookup yields CDR1 SGHKS and CDR2 YYEKEE (reference sequence). CDR3 nucleotide sequence: TGTGCCAGCAGCCTTACATACCAGGACAGGCCCAATCAGCCCCAGCATTTT. Encoded protein: CASSLTYQDRPNQPQHF.

This rearrangement joins TRBV19 to TRBJ1-4, with a tentative D call TRBD1 (5 bases). Germline V gene lookup returns CDR1 LNHDA and CDR2 SQIVND (reference sequence). This CDR3 contains 14 residues. Deletions cut 1 base from V and 7 bases from J, with 10 bases between. CDR3 sequence: CASSIGQQSEKLFF. The CDR3, as DNA: TGTGCCAGTAGTATAGGACAGCAAAGTGAAAAACTGTTTTTT. Looking up the rest from reference TRBV19 and TRBJ1-4 gives the full variable domain: DGGITQSPKYLFRKEGQNVTLSCEQNLNHDAMYWYRQDPGQGLRLIYYSQIVNDFQKGDIAEGYSVSREKKESFPLTVTSAQKNPTAFYLCASSIGQQSEKLFFGSGTQLSVL.